This T cell receptor (beta chain) appears in the sequencing data of a study of blood T cell repertoires in COVID-19. Study at large: Sources were T cells, B-cell-depleted T cells, or PBMCs; the material itself was cDNA or gDNA.

Per the original data handling: Amplification with reference gene primers provided the estimates of nucleated cell counts. Method: immunoSEQ multiplex PCR; TCRdb's copy keeps in-frame clones and lacks some. Clone size and V and J calls were adopted from that table, with D and trimming inferred from the DNA. The table includes roughly 35,000 clones, roughly 80% detected once. V was clipped by 3 bases and J by 5 bases; unmatched bases: 8. Germline CDR1 is PRHDT and CDR2 is FYEKMQ (reference sequence). The CDR3 covers 15 residues. The chain couples TRBV13 to TRBJ2-5, with 8 bases identical to TRBD1. The receptor was isolated from a man aged 80 or over with active or convalescent COVID-19. Sequences were obtained from peripheral blood. CDR3 nucleotide sequence: TGTGCCAGCAGCTTCGGACAGGGCGTTGTGGAGACCCAGTACTTC. Translation gives CASSFGQGVVETQYF.